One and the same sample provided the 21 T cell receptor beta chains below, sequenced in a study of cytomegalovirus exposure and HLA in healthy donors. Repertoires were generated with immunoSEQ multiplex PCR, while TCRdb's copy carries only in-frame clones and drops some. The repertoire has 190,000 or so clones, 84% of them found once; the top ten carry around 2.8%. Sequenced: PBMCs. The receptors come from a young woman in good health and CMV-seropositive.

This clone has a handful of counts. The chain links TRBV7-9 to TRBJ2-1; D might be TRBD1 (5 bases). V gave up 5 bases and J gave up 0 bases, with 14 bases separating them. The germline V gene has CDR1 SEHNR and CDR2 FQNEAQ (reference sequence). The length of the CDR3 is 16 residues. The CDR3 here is CASSPRRGSSYNEQFF. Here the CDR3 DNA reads TGTGCCAGCAGCCCCCGAAGGGGAAGCTCCTACAATGAGCAGTTCTTC.

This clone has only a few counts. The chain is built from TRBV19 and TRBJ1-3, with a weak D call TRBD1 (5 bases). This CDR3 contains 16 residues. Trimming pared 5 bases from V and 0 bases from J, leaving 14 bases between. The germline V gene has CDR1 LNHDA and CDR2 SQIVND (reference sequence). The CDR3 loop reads CASSVDRFSSGNTIYF. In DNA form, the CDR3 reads TGTGCCAGTAGTGTCGACAGATTCTCCTCTGGAAACACCATATATTTT. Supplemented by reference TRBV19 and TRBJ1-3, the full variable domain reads DGGITQSPKYLFRKEGQNVTLSCEQNLNHDAMYWYRQDPGQGLRLIYYSQIVNDFQKGDIAEGYSVSREKKESFPLTVTSAQKNPTAFYLCASSVDRFSSGNTIYFGEGSWLTVV.

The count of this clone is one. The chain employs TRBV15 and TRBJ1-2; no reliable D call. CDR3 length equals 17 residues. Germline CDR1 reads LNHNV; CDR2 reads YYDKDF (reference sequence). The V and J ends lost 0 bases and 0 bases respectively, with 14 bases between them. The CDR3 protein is CATSRDLGPAANYGYTF. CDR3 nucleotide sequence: TGTGCCACCAGCAGAGATCTAGGCCCAGCCGCTAACTATGGCTACACCTTC.

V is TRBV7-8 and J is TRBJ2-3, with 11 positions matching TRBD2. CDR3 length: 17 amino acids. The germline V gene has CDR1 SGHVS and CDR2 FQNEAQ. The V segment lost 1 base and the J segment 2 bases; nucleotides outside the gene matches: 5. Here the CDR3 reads CASSLGASGGITDTQYF. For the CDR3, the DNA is TGTGCCAGCAGCTTAGGGGCTAGCGGGGGGATCACAGATACGCAGTATTTT.

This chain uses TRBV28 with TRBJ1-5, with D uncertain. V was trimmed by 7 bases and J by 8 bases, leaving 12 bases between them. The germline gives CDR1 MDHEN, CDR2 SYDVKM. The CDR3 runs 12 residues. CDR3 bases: TGTGCCAGCACAACGCCCGGGAAGCCCCAGCATTTT. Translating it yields CASTTPGKPQHF.

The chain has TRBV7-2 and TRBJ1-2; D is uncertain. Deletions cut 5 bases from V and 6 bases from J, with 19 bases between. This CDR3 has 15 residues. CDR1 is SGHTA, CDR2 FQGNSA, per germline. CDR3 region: CASSPSRGEHDGYTF. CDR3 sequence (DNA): TGTGCCAGCAGCCCATCTCGTGGGGAGCACGATGGCTACACCTTC. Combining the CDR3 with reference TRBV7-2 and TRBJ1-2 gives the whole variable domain GAGVSQSPSNKVTEKGKDVELRCDPISGHTALYWYRQSLGQGLEFLIYFQGNSAPDKSGLPSDRFSAERTGGSVSTLTIQRTQQEDSAVYLCASSPSRGEHDGYTFGSGTRLTVV.

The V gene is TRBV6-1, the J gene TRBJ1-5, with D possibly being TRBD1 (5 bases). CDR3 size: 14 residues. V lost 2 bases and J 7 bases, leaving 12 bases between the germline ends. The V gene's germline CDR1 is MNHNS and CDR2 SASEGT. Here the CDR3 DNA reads TGTGCCAGCAGTGAAAGGGGAAGCGAGCAGCCCCAGCATTTT. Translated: CASSERGSEQPQHF.

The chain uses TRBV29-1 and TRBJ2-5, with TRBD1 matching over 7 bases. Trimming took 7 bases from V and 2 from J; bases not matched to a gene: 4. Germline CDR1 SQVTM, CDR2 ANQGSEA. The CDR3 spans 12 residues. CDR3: CSGKDRQETQYF. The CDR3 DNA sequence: TGCAGCGGAAAGGACAGGCAAGAGACCCAGTACTTC.

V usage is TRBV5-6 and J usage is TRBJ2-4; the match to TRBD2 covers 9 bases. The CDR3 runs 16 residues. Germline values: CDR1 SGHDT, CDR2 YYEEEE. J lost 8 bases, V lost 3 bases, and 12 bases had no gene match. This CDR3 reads CASSYRTSAVSDIQYF. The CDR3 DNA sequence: TGTGCCAGCAGCTACCGGACTAGCGCCGTTTCGGACATTCAGTACTTC.

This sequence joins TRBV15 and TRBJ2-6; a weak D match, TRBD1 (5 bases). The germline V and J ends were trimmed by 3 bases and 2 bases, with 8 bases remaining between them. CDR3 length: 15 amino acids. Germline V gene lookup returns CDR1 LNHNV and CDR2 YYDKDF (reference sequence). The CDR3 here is CATSRAGTGANVLTF. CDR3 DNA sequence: TGTGCCACCAGCAGGGCAGGGACTGGGGCCAACGTCCTGACTTTC.

CDR3 coding DNA: TGTGCCAGCTCAACGGGACAGGGAAGTAATGAGCAGTTCTTC. Translated, it gives CASSTGQGSNEQFF. The gene calls are TRBV18 and TRBJ2-1; 9 nucleotides agree with TRBD1. J lost 7 bases, V lost 5 bases, and 6 bases had no gene match. The germline gives CDR1 KGHSH, CDR2 LQKENI. This CDR3 is 14 amino acids long.

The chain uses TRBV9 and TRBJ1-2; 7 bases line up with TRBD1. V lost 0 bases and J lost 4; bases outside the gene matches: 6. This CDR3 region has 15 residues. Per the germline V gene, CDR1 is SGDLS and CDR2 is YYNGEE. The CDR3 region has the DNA TGTGCCAGCAGCGTAGGAGCAGGGACAGTCTATGGCTACACCTTC. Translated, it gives CASSVGAGTVYGYTF.

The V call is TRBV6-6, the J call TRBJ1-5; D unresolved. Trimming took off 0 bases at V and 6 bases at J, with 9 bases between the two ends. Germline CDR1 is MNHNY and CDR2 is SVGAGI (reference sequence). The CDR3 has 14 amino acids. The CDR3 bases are TGTGCCAGCAGTTACTCGATTGGGCGTCAGCCCCAGCATTTT. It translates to CASSYSIGRQPQHF.

The DNA for the CDR3 is TGTGCCAGCAGTGAGACTAGAGCTAGGCGAGATGAGCAGTTCTTC. Translated, it gives CASSETRARRDEQFF. The chain uses TRBV6-1 and TRBJ2-1; perhaps TRBD2 as D (6 bases). Germline V gene sequence: CDR1 MNHNS, CDR2 SASEGT. The V end lost 3 bases, the J end lost 8 bases, and 17 bases lay between the germline ends. The CDR3 spans 15 residues.

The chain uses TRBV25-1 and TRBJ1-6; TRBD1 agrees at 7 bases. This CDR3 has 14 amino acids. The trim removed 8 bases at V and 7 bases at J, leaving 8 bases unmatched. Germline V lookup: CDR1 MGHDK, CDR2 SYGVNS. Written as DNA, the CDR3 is TGTGCCAGCGAGACAGGGACGTGGAATTCACCCCTCCACTTT. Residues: CASETGTWNSPLHF.

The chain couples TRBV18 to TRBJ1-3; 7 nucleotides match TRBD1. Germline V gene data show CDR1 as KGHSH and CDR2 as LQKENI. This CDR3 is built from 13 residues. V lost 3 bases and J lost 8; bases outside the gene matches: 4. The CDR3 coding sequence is TGTGCCAGCTCACCCCGACAGGGTGACACCATATATTTT. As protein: CASSPRQGDTIYF.

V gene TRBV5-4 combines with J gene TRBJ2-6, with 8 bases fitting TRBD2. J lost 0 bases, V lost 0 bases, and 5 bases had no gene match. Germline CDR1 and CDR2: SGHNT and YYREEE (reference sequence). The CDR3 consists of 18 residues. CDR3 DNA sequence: TGTGCCAGCAGCTTGGGGGCCGGGGGGGCCTCTGGGGCCAACGTCCTGACTTTC. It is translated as CASSLGAGGASGANVLTF.

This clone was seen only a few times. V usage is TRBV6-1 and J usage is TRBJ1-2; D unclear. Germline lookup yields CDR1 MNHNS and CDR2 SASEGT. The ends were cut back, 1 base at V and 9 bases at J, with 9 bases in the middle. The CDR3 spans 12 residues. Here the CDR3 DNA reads TGTGCCAGCAGTGAAGTCGGTGTTAGCTACACCTTC. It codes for CASSEVGVSYTF.

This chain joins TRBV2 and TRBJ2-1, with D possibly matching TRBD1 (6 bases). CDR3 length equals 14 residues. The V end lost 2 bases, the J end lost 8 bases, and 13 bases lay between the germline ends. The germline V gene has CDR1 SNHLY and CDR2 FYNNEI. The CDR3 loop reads CASSELGGDDEQFF. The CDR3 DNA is TGTGCCAGCAGTGAACTAGGGGGAGATGATGAGCAGTTCTTC.

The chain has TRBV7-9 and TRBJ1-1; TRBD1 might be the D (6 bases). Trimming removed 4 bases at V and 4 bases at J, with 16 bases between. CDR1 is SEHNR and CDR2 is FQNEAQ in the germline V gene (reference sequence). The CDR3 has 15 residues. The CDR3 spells CASSSGGGRATEAFF. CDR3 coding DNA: TGTGCCAGCAGCTCGGGCGGGGGCCGGGCCACTGAAGCTTTCTTT.

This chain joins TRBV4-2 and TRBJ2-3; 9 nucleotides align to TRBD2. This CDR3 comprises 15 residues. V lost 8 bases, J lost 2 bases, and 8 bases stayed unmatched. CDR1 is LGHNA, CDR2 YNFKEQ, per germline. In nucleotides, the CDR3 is TGTGCCAGCCGTAAGCGGGGGGCGGACACAGATACGCAGTATTTT. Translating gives CASRKRGADTDTQYF.